This T cell receptor (beta chain) was observed in a study of cytomegalovirus exposure and HLA in healthy donors (dated by TCRdb to the late 2010s). Background on the whole study: An earlier analysis of approximately 600 of the donors reported more than 250 Gb of sequence data and 117 million unique TCR beta sequences from 190 million or so T cells. Rather than using new phenotypic data, the later analysis identified candidate immune exposures from TCR beta sequences and from how often those sequences occurred across donors. To decide whether each TCR beta V gene segment behaved as functional or pseudogenic, an earlier analysis of 587 of the donors relied on high-throughput TCR beta sequencing. Donor age, sex, ethnicity and CMV serostatus were compiled together with the repertoire data. High-throughput TCR immunosequencing, statistical association of individual TCRs with disease status, and machine learning were combined to predict cytomegalovirus infection status. Typing coverage varied by locus: roughly 620-640 donors for A, B, C, DRB1 and DQB1; roughly 510 for DQA1; some 610 for DPA1; under 490 for DPB1. The genetic ancestry cluster associated with self-reported Caucasian donors included 81% of the 300 to 400 genotyped donors. Roughly five DR-DQ haplotypes were handled as single units for association and clustering because linkage in the cohort was strong. About 330 gigabases of sequencing data and around 90 million unique TCR sequences made up an early release that covered nearly 650 HLA-typed donors. All discovery cohort repertoires had been generated on a single sequencing platform. The study aimed to test whether cataloging public T cell receptors could reveal signatures of past pathogen exposure. HLA typing covered class I and class II loci at four-digit resolution. The study profiled the T cell repertoires of 666 subjects by immunosequencing and related them to cytomegalovirus serostatus. To study patterns of TCR occurrence, a later analysis re-analyzed previously published TCR beta repertoires from around 670 donors and added high-resolution HLA genotyping. A later genetic analysis took genome-wide SNP genotypes for about three fifths of the 666 donors and used that subset as a discovery cohort. Across approximately 400 genotyped donors of the cohort, an average of roughly 250,000 unique TCR beta nucleotide sequences per donor were sequenced, and about a sixth of those sequences were non-productive. Along with the roughly 700-subject first cohort, a separate validation cohort of 120 different subjects was used.

The cohort comprised fewer than 700 healthy bone marrow donors. Cohort members were all nominally healthy when sampled, although unrecorded immune exposures were likely present. The donor was CMV seronegative and belonged to the group of 350 to 400 seronegative cohort members. A peripheral blood sample was provided by each donor, and peripheral blood mononuclear cells were used for TCR beta sequencing. Genomic DNA was extracted from the blood cell samples with the Qiagen DNeasy Blood Extraction Kit. Trimming removed 6 bases from V and 2 bases from J, leaving 11 bases between the germline ends. CDR1 and CDR2, looked up from the germline V gene, are MNHNS and SASEGT. Counted from cysteine to phenylalanine, this CDR3 has 14 amino acids. The entry retains the CDR3 DNA only, 42 bases that are in frame from base 1. A word on this clone: Its antigen is currently not known. No base quality information exists; no much larger clone differs at one position.

Libraries were constructed by the immunoSEQ multiplex PCR assay. The multiplex PCR relied on a mix of 60 forward primers for TCR Vbeta segments and 13 reverse primers for TCR Jbeta segments. The CDR3 region of rearranged TCR beta genes was amplified from genomic DNA by a multiplex PCR assay. The Illumina HiSeq System was used to sequence the amplified TCR beta libraries as 87-base-pair reads. As for the original processing: In a later analysis, tens of millions of unique TCR beta chains were counted across the roughly 610 repertoires, and approximately 11 million of these chains were shared by at least two donors. Raw reads were error-corrected and collapsed into unique sequences with a nearest-neighbor algorithm that merged closely related sequences to remove PCR and sequencing errors. CDR3 sequences were aligned to IMGT reference sequences to assign V, D and J gene segments. For a sequence to be retained, a match of at least six nucleotides to both a V gene segment and a J gene segment was required. Rearrangements were classified as productive when the CDR3 lacked stop codons and remained in frame with V and J, and all other rearrangements were classified as non-productive. Following IMGT convention, CDR3 was defined as the stretch from the second conserved V-encoded cysteine up to the conserved J-encoded phenylalanine. Sequences without an unambiguous match to a single V gene segment were excluded from the earlier analysis of about 600 of the donors. In an earlier analysis of 587 of the donors, V segments were called functional above 56.7% productive rearrangements and were called segregating when the between-donor standard deviation exceeded 5%. A statistical classification framework was built for diagnosing cytomegalovirus status from the catalog of TCR beta chain sequences. In a later analysis, V and J genes were assigned by comparing TCR nucleotide sequences against IMGT/GENE-DB human TR gene sequences. The TCRdist pipeline was used in a later analysis to assign CDR3 sequences and most-parsimonious VDJ recombination scenarios. In a later analysis, each TCR beta chain was defined by its CDR3 amino acid sequence together with its V-gene family, and reads lacking a unique V-gene family were excluded. In a later analysis, a few hundred highly shared, low-generation-probability nucleotide sequences were removed to address suspected cross-contamination and a sequencing artifact. In a later analysis, a clonal expansion index for each public chain was calculated from normalized within-repertoire ranks of inferred template counts. A later analysis computed generation probabilities with a VDJ recombination model fitted to out-of-frame rearrangements, and checked the results against IGoR. In a later analysis, TCR-TCR, TCR-HLA and TCR-CMV co-occurrence was scored with hypergeometric tests, and a repertoire-size bias correction was applied to TCR pairs. A later analysis estimated false discovery rates by permuting HLA or CMV assignments 20 times. A later analysis grouped co-occurring TCRs with DBSCAN, adding TCRdist sequence similarity when clustering within HLA-allele-positive subsets. For co-occurrence clustering, repertoires with fewer than 30,000 or more than 120,000 public chains were excluded, along with four or five repertoires with anomalous nucleotide sharing. The clones in this table, taken by TCRdb from immuneACCESS, are in-frame only. Not every clone is retained; where verified, under half of the shortfall comes from an unresolved V gene, and the cause of the rest is unknown. D and trimming come from the DNA, and the V and J calls and clone size come from that table. The table for this sample lists approximately 170,000 clones; more than 70% of them were counted only once. About 1.5% of the sample lies in the top ten.

Here is what the overall study found, with its caveats: In a later analysis, HLA-associated TCR beta chains were found to be more clonally expanded and to have lower generation probabilities than equally common non-associated chains. According to the authors, the approach could potentially be generalized to other disease states and immunological phenotypes. An earlier analysis of around 500 of the donors showed that most TCR beta V segments appeared in productive rearrangements either about 87% or about 30% of the time, which broadly matched IMGT annotations. When HLA alleles, especially DR and DQ, strongly co-occurred, TCR associations were difficult to assign to individual alleles. Compared with the roughly 720-donor mean, donors in an Asian-associated ancestry cluster had fewer N-insertions in productive TCRs, according to a later genetic analysis. Roughly uniform sequencing depth across donors was assumed in presence/absence analyses, although this assumption may not hold. Three of the identified cytomegalovirus-associated TCR beta chains were confirmed in vitro to be specific for cytomegalovirus antigens. In both the original and validation cohorts, the classifier was reported to diagnose cytomegalovirus status with high specificity and sensitivity. A further reported finding was that TCR beta sequences accurately predicted the HLA-A and HLA-B alleles for most subjects in the first cohort. A later genetic analysis associated a missense DCLRE1C variant with V-gene and J-gene trimming of TCR beta chains, and an independent cohort replicated the association. The cohort was sequenced for TCR beta chains only, and without alpha or paired-chain data the features that could be detected were limited. Most CMV-associated TCR beta chains appeared to be HLA-restricted in a later analysis, and the HLA associations seemed to be driven largely by CMV exposure. The earlier analysis of approximately 540 of the donors excluded roughly 17 rarely observed V segments, including chromosome 9 orphons, because counts were too low. Linkage disequilibrium might explain the correlated functional status among segregating V segments, but an unknown experimental factor could not be ruled out. For the cohort, immune exposure information was limited to CMV serostatus. A later analysis associated 15,000 or so TCR beta sequences with specific HLA alleles at a false discovery rate of 0.05. Most TCR sequences were seen in very few donors, while some public TCRs were found in many individuals. In a later analysis, the rate of TCR association differed among HLA loci, with DRB1 alleles having the most associated TCRs and HLA-C alleles having the fewest. Some IMGT-functional V segments, including TRBV6-2 and TRBV6-3, could not be distinguished by the 87-base-pair reads and were therefore excluded. The study gave a list of about 160 TCR beta chains associated with cytomegalovirus. A cluster of highly shared sequence variants was judged likely to represent a technical artifact of the sequencing pipeline. According to a later analysis, parvovirus B19, influenza, CMV and Epstein-Barr virus appeared linked to several top co-occurrence clusters. Because HLA typing was missing for some donors at each locus, association tests included only the typed subset.

The sample taken for sequencing was PBMCs. Recombination linked TRBV6-1 to TRBJ1-3; D gene: possibly TRBD1, on 6 matching bases. This TCR derives from a male donor in good health and CMV-seronegative. The encoded CDR3 is CASSLGTTGNTIYF. The DNA sequence reads TGTGCCAGCAGCCTAGGGACAACTGGAAACACCATATATTTT.